This entry lists 32 T cell receptor beta chains sequenced from one sample in a study of human T cells and chemical hapten exposure. The time point was: pre-sensitization, week 0. Treatment denoted: therapeutic diphenylcyclopropenone sensitization with weekly scalp DPC. A single record per CDR3 protein comes from TCRdb applying MiXCR to the RACE reads. The repertoire holds around 380,000 distinct CDR3 sequences, with around 5% as singletons. Sample: whole blood, taken in connection with sensitization to the hapten diphenylcyclopropenone (DPC). Source of these receptors: a woman younger than 35 with alopecia areata. Some clones in this sample may be carry-over from other donors' samples.

This clonotype has only a few counts. The J gene is TRBJ2-1, the V gene TRBV12-3 or TRBV12-4; unclear D gene. CDR3 length: 13 amino acids. V gave up 5 bases and J gave up 4 bases, with 9 bases separating them. This CDR3 is CASSRQVYNEQFF. CDR3 DNA sequence: TGTGCCAGCAGTCGGCAGGTTTACAATGAGCAGTTCTTC.

This clonotype has at least ten counts. The J gene is TRBJ1-2, the V gene TRBV29-1; no firm D call. Per the germline V gene, CDR1 is SQVTM and CDR2 is ANQGSEA. CDR3 size: 12 residues. V was trimmed by 7 bases and J by 3 bases, leaving 12 bases between them. CDR3 coding DNA: TGCAGCGGGGGAGACAATCACTATGGCTACACCTTC. Translated: CSGGDNHYGYTF. The variable domain in full, with the rest retrieved from reference TRBV29-1 and TRBJ1-2, is SAVISQKPSRDICQRGTSLTIQCQVDSQVTMMFWYRQQPGQSLTLIATANQGSEATYESGFVIDKFPISRPNLTFSTLTVSNMSPEDSSIYLCSGGDNHYGYTFGSGTRLTVV.

The chain employs TRBV7-9 and TRBJ2-1; D perhaps matches TRBD1 (5 bases). The CDR3 has 13 amino acids. V lost 5 bases to trimming and J lost 9 bases, with 14 bases between them. Germline values: CDR1 SEHNR, CDR2 FQNEAQ (reference sequence). The DNA of the CDR3 is TGTGCCAGCAGCGGCTTTGGGGCCAGTGAGCAGTTCTTC. It yields the protein CASSGFGASEQFF.

This clonotype was seen a few times. This chain joins TRBV3-1 and TRBJ1-2; a possible D gene is TRBD1 (6 bases). This CDR3 has 12 residues. Germline CDR1 LGHDT, CDR2 YNNKEL (reference sequence). The V gene lost 5 bases and the J gene lost 6 bases, with 10 bases spanning the gap. The CDR3 DNA is TGTGCCAGCAGCTCACAGGGTAATGGCTACACCTTC. It codes for CASSSQGNGYTF.

This clonotype appeared a few times. The chain employs TRBV7-3 and TRBJ1-2, with D possibly matching TRBD1 (6 bases). This CDR3 spans 14 amino acids. Germline V CDR1 and CDR2: SGHTA, FQGTGA. Trimming removed 0 bases from V and 6 bases from J, with 11 bases in between. DNA of the CDR3: TGTGCCAGCAGCTTAACGTTACAGGGCGATGGCTACACCTTC. This gives the protein CASSLTLQGDGYTF. Supplemented by reference TRBV7-3 and TRBJ1-2, the full variable domain reads GAGVSQTPSNKVTEKGKYVELRCDPISGHTALYWYRQSLGQGPEFLIYFQGTGAADDSGLPNDRFFAVRPEGSVSTLKIQRTERGDSAVYLCASSLTLQGDGYTFGSGTRLTVV.

This clonotype showed up just a few times. The chain recombines TRBV18 with TRBJ1-5, with a weak D call TRBD1 (6 bases). The V gene's germline CDR1 is KGHSH and CDR2 LQKENI. V was pared by 5 bases and J by 6 bases, with 17 bases between. CDR3 length equals 15 residues. CDR3 loop: CASSAQGQRSQPQHF. The CDR3 DNA follows: TGTGCCAGCTCAGCACAGGGTCAGAGGAGTCAGCCCCAGCATTTT.

The rearrangement joins TRBV15 to TRBJ2-1; D is possibly TRBD1 or TRBD2 (5 bases each). Trimming left V 1 base short and J 5 bases short, with 9 bases between. This CDR3 region has 14 residues. Germline assignment: CDR1 LNHNV and CDR2 YYDKDF (reference sequence). CDR3 protein: CATSRGGADNEQFF. The CDR3 DNA reads TGTGCCACCAGCAGAGGAGGGGCCGACAATGAGCAGTTCTTC.

The J gene is TRBJ1-2, the V gene TRBV28, with 8 positions matching TRBD1. Per germline, CDR1 MDHEN and CDR2 SYDVKM. The CDR3 covers 16 residues. Trimming at V came to 8 bases and at J to 0 bases, leaving 11 bases not matched to a gene. The CDR3 reads CASGRQTGAANYGYTF. CDR3 coding DNA: TGTGCCAGCGGTAGACAGACAGGGGCGGCTAACTATGGCTACACCTTC.

This clonotype was detected only a few times. V gene TRBV28 combines with J gene TRBJ1-5; unclear D gene. The CDR3 sequence is 15 residues long. V lost 3 bases to trimming and J lost 7 bases, with 16 bases between them. Germline lookup yields CDR1 MDHEN and CDR2 SYDVKM. The CDR3 reads CASSFFRGVSQPQHF. DNA of the CDR3: TGTGCCAGCAGTTTTTTCCGCGGGGTCAGCCAGCCCCAGCATTTT.

The table lists this clonotype with many counts. This chain joins TRBV28 and TRBJ2-3; 7 nucleotides agree with TRBD2. The trim removed 5 bases at V and 3 bases at J, leaving 11 bases unmatched. This CDR3 contains 16 residues. From germline, CDR1 is MDHEN and CDR2 SYDVKM. In DNA form, the CDR3 reads TGTGCCAGCAGTCCCACACGGGACTACAAAACAGATACGCAGTATTTT. Its translation: CASSPTRDYKTDTQYF. Filled out from reference TRBV28 and TRBJ2-3, the complete variable domain reads DVKVTQSSRYLVKRTGEKVFLECVQDMDHENMFWYRQDPGLGLRLIYFSYDVKMKEKGDIPEGYSVSREKKERFSLILESASTNQTSMYLCASSPTRDYKTDTQYFGPGTRLTVL.

This clonotype has ten or more counts. The chain is built from TRBV7-8 and TRBJ1-1; D unresolved. Trimming removed 5 bases at V and 0 bases at J, with 7 bases between. This CDR3 has 13 residues. Germline assignment: CDR1 SGHVS and CDR2 FQNEAQ. Here the CDR3 DNA reads TGTGCCAGCAGCCGGAATCTGAACACTGAAGCTTTCTTT. Translating gives CASSRNLNTEAFF.

This clonotype was detected ten times or more. This sequence joins TRBV9 and TRBJ2-5, with 8 bases that match TRBD2. Germline CDR1 is SGDLS and CDR2 is YYNGEE. There are 15 residues in the CDR3. Trimming at V came to 0 bases and at J to 2 bases, leaving 3 bases not matched to a gene. The chain's CDR3 is CASSVDVAGQETQYF. CDR3 bases: TGTGCCAGCAGCGTAGACGTAGCGGGGCAAGAGACCCAGTACTTC.

At least ten counts were recorded for this clonotype. The chain recombines TRBV5-1 with TRBJ2-6; tentatively, D is TRBD2 (5 bases). From germline, CDR1 is SGHRS and CDR2 YFSETQ. The germline V and J ends were trimmed by 5 bases and 1 base, with 10 bases remaining between them. The CDR3 has 15 amino acids. CDR3 DNA sequence: TGCGCCAGCAGTCGTCTAGCATCTGGGGCCAACGTCCTGACTTTC. The encoded protein is CASSRLASGANVLTF.

This clonotype was seen repeatedly, ten times or more. The chain carries TRBV6-2 or TRBV6-3 and TRBJ1-4; the D is unclear. This CDR3 region has 15 residues. The ends were cut back, 5 bases at V and 4 bases at J, with 14 bases in the middle. Germline loops: CDR1 MNHEY, CDR2 SVGEGT. The CDR3 loop reads CASSLPDWGNEKLFF. The CDR3 DNA reads TGTGCCAGCAGTCTCCCCGACTGGGGTAATGAAAAACTGTTTTTT.

This clonotype was counted only a few times. The chain combines TRBV7-9 with TRBJ2-7; D is possibly TRBD1 (6 bases). Germline CDR1 and CDR2: SEHNR and FQNEAQ (reference sequence). The CDR3 is 14 residues long. The V end was cut by 2 bases, the J end by 7 bases, with 15 bases between. The CDR3 loop is CASSLFPTGLEQYF. CDR3 DNA: TGTGCCAGCAGCTTATTTCCCACAGGGCTGGAGCAGTACTTC.

This clonotype was recorded a few times. The gene calls are TRBV28 and TRBJ1-5; D unresolved. The CDR3 covers 13 residues. Trimming stripped 6 bases from V and 7 bases from J, with 13 bases between. CDR1 is MDHEN and CDR2 is SYDVKM in the germline V gene. CDR3 region: CASSPGLWQPQHF. The CDR3 bases are TGTGCCAGCAGCCCCGGCCTGTGGCAGCCCCAGCATTTT.

This clonotype was counted between two and nine times. V usage is TRBV6-5 and J usage is TRBJ1-5; D remains ambiguous. This CDR3 is 15 amino acids long. Germline V lookup: CDR1 MNHEY, CDR2 SVGAGI. V lost 0 bases and J lost 2, with 8 bases in between. The CDR3 DNA reads as TGTGCCAGCAGTTACTCGTCGTGGGGCAATCAGCCCCAGCATTTT. Translating gives CASSYSSWGNQPQHF.

V and J are TRBV6-2 or TRBV6-3 and TRBJ1-5; TRBD1 agrees at 9 bases. Germline CDR1 is MNHEY and CDR2 is SVGEGT. V shed 6 bases and J 5 bases; nucleotides not matched to a gene: 2. The CDR3 consists of 13 residues. Here the CDR3 reads CASRTGGYQPQHF. The CDR3 DNA is TGTGCCAGCAGGACAGGGGGTTATCAGCCCCAGCATTTT.

Ten or more counts support this clonotype. This sequence joins TRBV7-6 and TRBJ2-5, with D possibly TRBD1 on 7 matching bases. Germline CDR1 and CDR2: SGHVS and FNYEAQ. The CDR3 has 14 amino acids. V lost 5 bases and J lost 1, with 11 bases in between. Here the CDR3 DNA reads TGTGCCAGCAGCGCGGGGACAGTCCAAGAGACCCAGTACTTC. Its translation: CASSAGTVQETQYF.

This rearrangement joins TRBV20-1 to TRBJ1-4; weak D call: TRBD1 (6 bases). Germline CDR1 DFQATT, CDR2 SNEGSKA (reference sequence). The CDR3 spans 14 residues. Trimming removed 5 bases at V and 10 bases at J, with 20 bases between. The chain's CDR3 is CSAPIPGVSRKLFF. The CDR3 DNA follows: TGCAGTGCTCCAATCCCAGGGGTGTCGCGAAAACTGTTTTTT.

This clonotype has at least ten counts. The chain has TRBV29-1 and TRBJ1-1, with D maybe TRBD1 (5 bases). Looked up from germline, CDR1 is SQVTM and CDR2 is ANQGSEA. This CDR3 has 12 amino acids. The V end lost 4 bases, the J end lost 4 bases, and 10 bases lay between the germline ends. DNA of the CDR3: TGCAGCGTTGGCAGGGCAGGCACTGAAGCTTTCTTT. Its protein is CSVGRAGTEAFF.

This clonotype showed up just a few times. The CDR3 region is CASSEAWGQSGANVLTF. DNA of the CDR3: TGTGCCAGCAGTGAAGCGTGGGGGCAATCTGGGGCCAACGTCCTGACTTTC. V gene TRBV6-1 combines with J gene TRBJ2-6; TRBD1 might be the D (6 bases). This CDR3 region has 17 residues. Per the germline V gene, CDR1 is MNHNS and CDR2 is SASEGT. The V and J ends lost 0 bases and 1 base respectively, with 10 bases between them.

At least ten counts were recorded for this clonotype. J is TRBJ2-6 and V is TRBV4-2, with a weak D call TRBD2 (5 bases). Germline CDR1 reads LGHNA; CDR2 reads YNFKEQ. The V gene lost 3 bases and the J gene lost 2 bases, with 11 bases spanning the gap. The CDR3 spans 16 residues. The CDR3 here is CASSQADSAGANVLTF. CDR3 nucleotide sequence: TGTGCCAGCAGCCAGGCGGACTCTGCTGGGGCCAACGTCCTGACTTTC.

This clonotype was observed a few times. The genes are TRBV6-2 or TRBV6-3 and TRBJ2-7; possibly TRBD2 for D (5 bases). Trimming shortened V by 2 bases and J by 3 bases, and 8 bases separated the two germline ends. The germline CDR1 and CDR2 sequences are MNHEY and SVGEGT. The CDR3 contains 13 residues. As DNA, the CDR3 is TGTGCCAGCAGTTACGCGGGCCTCTACGAGCAGTACTTC. Amino acids: CASSYAGLYEQYF.

There are a few counts of this clonotype. This chain joins TRBV5-1 and TRBJ2-7; no clear D. The ends were cut back, 0 bases at V and 6 bases at J, with 13 bases in the middle. Per germline, CDR1 SGHRS and CDR2 YFSETQ. The length of the CDR3 is 14 residues. The CDR3 reads CASSLDWGSGEQYF. CDR3 DNA: TGCGCCAGCAGCTTGGATTGGGGTTCGGGCGAGCAGTACTTC.

This clonotype has a handful of counts. At one of its ends the junction is not consistent with the germline gene, which may arise from a read error. The chain uses TRBV5-5 and TRBJ2-7, with 13 nucleotides matching TRBD2. CDR1 and CDR2 (germline): SGHKS, YYEKEE (reference sequence). This CDR3 contains 15 residues. This chain's CDR3 is CASSATPGTSGEFPF. CDR3 bases: TGTGCCAGCAGCGCTACCCCCGGGACTAGCGGGGAATTCCCCTTC.

The gene calls are TRBV19 and TRBJ1-6, with D unclear. The CDR3 consists of 13 residues. The V end was cut by 2 bases, the J end by 8 bases, with 7 bases between. Per the germline V gene, CDR1 is LNHDA and CDR2 is SQIVND (reference sequence). CDR3 DNA sequence: TGTGCCAGTAGTATAAAGGGAGATTCACCCCTCCACTTT. Translating it yields CASSIKGDSPLHF.

In this sample, this clonotype turned up a few times. This chain joins TRBV18 and TRBJ2-3; D gene unclear. V dropped 0 bases and J dropped 1 base, with 14 bases sitting between them. CDR3 size: 17 residues. Germline lookup yields CDR1 KGHSH and CDR2 LQKENI. Here the CDR3 DNA reads TGTGCCAGCTCACCACCGGTGTCGGCGGAGCGCACAGATACGCAGTATTTT. Amino acid sequence: CASSPPVSAERTDTQYF.

The gene calls are TRBV2 and TRBJ1-2, with D perhaps matching TRBD1 (5 bases). CDR3 length: 14 residues. Germline assignment: CDR1 SNHLY and CDR2 FYNNEI. V was pared by 1 base and J by 2 bases, with 8 bases between. CDR3 DNA sequence: TGTGCCAGCAGTGAAGAGGGGCCAAACTATGGCTACACCTTC. It yields the protein CASSEEGPNYGYTF.

This clonotype was recorded at least ten times. The chain couples TRBV20-1 to TRBJ2-3; D may be TRBD1 (7 bases). Germline V lookup: CDR1 DFQATT, CDR2 SNEGSKA (reference sequence). With 6 bases removed from V and 5 bases from J, the gap between germline ends came to 12 bases. The CDR3 contains 12 residues. In nucleotides, the CDR3 is TGCAGTGCGAGACAGGGAGGAGATACGCAGTATTTT. It codes for CSARQGGDTQYF.

The chain employs TRBV5-3 and TRBJ2-4, with D perhaps TRBD2 (6 bases). TRBV5-3 is known as an ORF, though its function is uncertain. V lost 4 bases to trimming and J lost 6 bases, with 20 bases between them. The CDR3 sequence is 16 residues long. CDR3 residues: CARSHPHGGVGNIQYF. The CDR3 DNA follows: TGTGCCAGAAGCCACCCCCACGGGGGAGTCGGAAACATTCAGTACTTC.

The chain links TRBV10-3 to TRBJ2-3, with D uncertain. Germline CDR1 and CDR2: ENHRY and SYGVKD. Trimming took off 5 bases at V and 2 bases at J, with 11 bases between the two ends. The CDR3 contains 14 residues. CDR3 coding DNA: TGTGCCATCAGTCTCTTGTTATACACAGATACGCAGTATTTT. Its translation is CAISLLLYTDTQYF.